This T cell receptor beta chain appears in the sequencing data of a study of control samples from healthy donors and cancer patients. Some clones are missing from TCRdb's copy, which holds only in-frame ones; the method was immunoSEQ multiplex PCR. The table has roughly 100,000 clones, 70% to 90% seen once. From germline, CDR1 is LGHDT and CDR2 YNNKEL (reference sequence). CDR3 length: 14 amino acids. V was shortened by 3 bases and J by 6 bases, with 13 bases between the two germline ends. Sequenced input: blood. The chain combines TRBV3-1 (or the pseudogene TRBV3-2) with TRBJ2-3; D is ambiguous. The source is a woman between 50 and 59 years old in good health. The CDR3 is CASSHGATTDTQYF. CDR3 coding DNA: TGTGCCAGCAGCCATGGAGCAACCACCGATACGCAGTATTTT.